This passage covers 3 T cell receptor beta chains from one sample sequenced in a study of blood T cell repertoires in COVID-19. Produced via immunoSEQ multiplex PCR; TCRdb's table is partial and in-frame only. Among roughly 200,000 clones listed, approximately 90% were seen once. The sample comprised peripheral blood. Every receptor here comes from a man aged 60 to 75 with active or convalescent COVID-19.

The chain uses TRBV9 and TRBJ1-6; maybe TRBD1 (6 bases). Germline V gene lookup returns CDR1 SGDLS and CDR2 YYNGEE. V gave up 4 bases and J gave up 9 bases, with 20 bases separating them. The CDR3 is made up of 16 amino acids. The CDR3: CASSSSGGGLGSPLHF. The CDR3 DNA is TGTGCCAGCAGCTCGTCTGGGGGGGGCTTAGGTTCACCCCTCCACTTT.

The chain carries TRBV5-1 and TRBJ2-3; D call uncertain. V lost 4 bases, J lost 7 bases, and 10 bases lay in between. This CDR3 contains 12 residues. Germline-derived CDR1 and CDR2 are SGHRS and YFSETQ. This CDR3 reads CASSGETYTQYF. The CDR3, as DNA: TGCGCCAGCAGCGGAGAGACGTATACGCAGTATTTT.

DNA of the CDR3: TGTGCCAGCGGAAGCACAGGGTTGAGCACTGAAGCTTTCTTT. This sequence encodes CASGSTGLSTEAFF. V is TRBV6-5 and J is TRBJ1-1, with D possibly matching TRBD1 (6 bases). V lost 8 bases and J lost 4, with 17 bases in between. The CDR3 runs to 14 residues. Germline lookup yields CDR1 MNHEY and CDR2 SVGAGI.